The entry that follows covers one T cell receptor (beta chain) sequence. In the source study's methods: Estimated nucleated cell counts came from reference gene primer amplification. Using immunoSEQ multiplex PCR, the repertoire was profiled, and TCRdb retains in-frame clones only, with some absent. V and J calls and clone size are as listed in that table; D and trimming were resolved from the DNA. The table shows about 70,000 clones, with 89% occurring only once. This sample is drawn from a study of blood T cell repertoires in COVID-19. Study overall: COVID-19 samples collected from the United States, Italy and Spain covered acute and convalescent phases. PBMCs, B-cell-depleted T cells, or T cells were the source of the cDNA or gDNA that made up the material.

The junction had 8 bases not matched to a gene; V was cut back by 11 bases and J by 5 bases. The CDR3 is made up of 13 amino acids. The germline V gene has CDR1 SNHLY and CDR2 FYNNEI. V is TRBV2 and J is TRBJ1-1; TRBD1 matches 10 bases. What was sequenced was peripheral blood. This receptor was taken from a man between 60 and 75 years old with acute or convalescent COVID-19. For the CDR3, the DNA is TGTGCCGGGGAAGACAGGGGGCGGACTGAAGCTTTCTTT. Translated, it gives CAGEDRGRTEAFF.